This passage covers 4 T cell receptor beta chains from one sample sequenced in a study of T cell changes during pregnancy in multiple sclerosis (dated by TCRdb to the late 2010s). Library method: the immunoSEQ multiplex PCR assay. Sourced from immuneACCESS, this table was stored by TCRdb with only in-frame sequences that have V and J called. A share of the clones is absent; for the studies checked, an unresolved V gene accounts for under half, and the remainder has no known explanation. A total of 73,000 or so clones appear in this sample, roughly nine tenths of them only once. The leading ten clones occupy roughly 0.8% of the sample. The specimen comprised peripheral blood, sampled in the second trimester of pregnancy. These receptors all come from a female donor with multiple sclerosis, enrolled in a pregnancy study.

The chain recombines TRBV4-3 with TRBJ1-1; possibly TRBD1 for D (5 bases). Deletions cut 1 base from V and 6 bases from J, with 18 bases between. CDR1 and CDR2 from the germline V gene are LGHNA and YSLEER. This CDR3 contains 16 residues. The CDR3 protein is CASSQGLIAGLPEAFF. In DNA form, the CDR3 reads TGCGCCAGCAGCCAAGGTCTAATCGCAGGGCTTCCTGAAGCTTTCTTT.

The chain carries TRBV6-1 and TRBJ1-1; TRBD1 agrees at 11 bases. V shed 1 base and J 10 bases; nucleotides not matched to a gene: 2. The CDR3 is 13 residues long. Germline V gives CDR1 MNHNS, CDR2 SASEGT. CDR3 sequence: CASSEEGQGAAFF. Here the CDR3 DNA reads TGTGCCAGCAGTGAAGAAGGACAGGGGGCAGCTTTCTTT.

The gene calls are TRBV27 and TRBJ2-5; D might be TRBD2 (5 bases). The CDR3 is 11 residues long. V was trimmed by 2 bases and J by 12 bases, leaving 10 bases between them. CDR1 and CDR2 (germline): MNHEY, SMNVEV (reference sequence). CDR3 protein: CASSLGGMEYF. CDR3 nucleotide sequence: TGTGCCAGCAGTTTAGGAGGCATGGAGTACTTC.

This clone appeared a single time. The V call is TRBV18, the J call TRBJ2-3, with 13 bases that match TRBD2. Looked up from germline, CDR1 is KGHSH and CDR2 is LQKENI. The CDR3 length is 15 residues. The V gene end was trimmed by 6 bases and the J gene end by 4 bases; junction bases not matched to a gene: 4. CDR3 in amino acids: CASSPTSGGADTQYF. In DNA form, the CDR3 reads TGTGCCAGCTCTCCCACTAGCGGGGGGGCAGATACGCAGTATTTT.